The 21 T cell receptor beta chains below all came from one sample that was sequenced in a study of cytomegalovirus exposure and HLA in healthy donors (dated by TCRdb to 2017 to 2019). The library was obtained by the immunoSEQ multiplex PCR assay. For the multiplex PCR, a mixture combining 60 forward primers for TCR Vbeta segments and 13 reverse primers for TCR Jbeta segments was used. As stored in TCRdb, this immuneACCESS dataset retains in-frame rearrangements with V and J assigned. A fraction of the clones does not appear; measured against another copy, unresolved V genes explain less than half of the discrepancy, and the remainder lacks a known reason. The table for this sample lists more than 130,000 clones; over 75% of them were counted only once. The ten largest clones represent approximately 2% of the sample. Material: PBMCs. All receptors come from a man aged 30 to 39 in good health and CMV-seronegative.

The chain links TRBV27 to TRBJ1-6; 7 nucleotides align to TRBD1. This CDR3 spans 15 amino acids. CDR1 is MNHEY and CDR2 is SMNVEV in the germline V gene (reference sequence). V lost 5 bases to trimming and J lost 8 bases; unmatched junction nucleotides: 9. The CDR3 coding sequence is TGTGCCAGCAGTCCCCGACAGGGTTTGGATTCACCCCTCCACTTT. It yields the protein CASSPRQGLDSPLHF.

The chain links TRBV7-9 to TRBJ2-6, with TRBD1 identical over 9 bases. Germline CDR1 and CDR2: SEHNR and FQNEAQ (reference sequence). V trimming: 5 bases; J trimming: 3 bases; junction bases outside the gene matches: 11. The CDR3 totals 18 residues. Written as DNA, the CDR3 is TGTGCCAGCAGCCCTCGGACAGGGGCGGTTTTTGGGGCCAACGTCCTGACTTTC. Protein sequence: CASSPRTGAVFGANVLTF.

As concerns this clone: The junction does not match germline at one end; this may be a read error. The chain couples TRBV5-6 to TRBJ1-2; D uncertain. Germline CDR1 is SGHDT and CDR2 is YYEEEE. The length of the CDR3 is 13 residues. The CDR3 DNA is TGTGCCAGCAGCTTGGACAACCGTCTGGGCTACCCCTTC. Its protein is CASSLDNRLGYPF.

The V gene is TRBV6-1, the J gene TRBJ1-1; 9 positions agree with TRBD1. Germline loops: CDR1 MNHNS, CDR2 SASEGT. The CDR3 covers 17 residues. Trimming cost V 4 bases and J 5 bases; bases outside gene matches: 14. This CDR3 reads CASSARRADRGRTEAFF. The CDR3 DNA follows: TGTGCCAGCAGTGCTCGCAGGGCTGACAGGGGGAGAACTGAAGCTTTCTTT.

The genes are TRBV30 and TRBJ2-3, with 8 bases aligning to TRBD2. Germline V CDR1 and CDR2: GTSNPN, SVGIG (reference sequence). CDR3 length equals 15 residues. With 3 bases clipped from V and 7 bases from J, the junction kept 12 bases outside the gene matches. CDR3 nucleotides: TGTGCCTGGAGCGCGAGCGGGAGAATCGATTATACGCAGTATTTT. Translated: CAWSASGRIDYTQYF.

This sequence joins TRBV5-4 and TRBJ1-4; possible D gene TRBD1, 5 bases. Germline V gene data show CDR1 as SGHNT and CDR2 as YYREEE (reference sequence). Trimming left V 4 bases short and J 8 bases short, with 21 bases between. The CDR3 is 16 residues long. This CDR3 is CASSGTGRSGGEKLFF. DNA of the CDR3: TGTGCCAGCAGCGGGACCGGACGGTCGGGGGGGGAAAAACTGTTTTTT.

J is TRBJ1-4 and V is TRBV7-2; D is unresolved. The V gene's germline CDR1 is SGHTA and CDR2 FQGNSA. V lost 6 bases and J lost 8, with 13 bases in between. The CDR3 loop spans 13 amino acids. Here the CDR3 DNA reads TGTGCCAGCAGTTCTCCGGGAGGGGAAAAACTGTTTTTT. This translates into CASSSPGGEKLFF.

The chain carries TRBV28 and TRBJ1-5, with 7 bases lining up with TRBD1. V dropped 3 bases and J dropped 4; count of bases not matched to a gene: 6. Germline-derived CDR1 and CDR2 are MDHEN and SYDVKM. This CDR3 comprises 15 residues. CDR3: CASSFPGQINQPQHF. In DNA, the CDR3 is TGTGCCAGCAGTTTCCCGGGACAGATTAATCAGCCCCAGCATTTT. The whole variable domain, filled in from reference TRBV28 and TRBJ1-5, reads DVKVTQSSRYLVKRTGEKVFLECVQDMDHENMFWYRQDPGLGLRLIYFSYDVKMKEKGDIPEGYSVSREKKERFSLILESASTNQTSMYLCASSFPGQINQPQHFGDGTRLSIL.

The CDR3: CVVAGSNQPQHF. DNA of the CDR3: TGTGTAGTTGCGGGTAGCAATCAGCCCCAGCATTTT. J is TRBJ1-5 and V is TRBV28, with D unclear. The CDR3 runs to 12 residues. Germline CDR1 and CDR2: MDHEN and SYDVKM. Full variable domain (rest looked up from reference TRBV28 and TRBJ1-5): DVKVTQSSRYLVKRTGEKVFLECVQDMDHENMFWYRQDPGLGLRLIYFSYDVKMKEKGDIPEGYSVSREKKERFSLILESASTNQTSMYLCVVAGSNQPQHFGDGTRLSIL.

CDR3 nucleotides: TGTGCCAGCAGCCCGGGACTAGCGGGGAGGACCCAGTACTTC. As protein: CASSPGLAGRTQYF. The chain employs TRBV7-8 and TRBJ2-5; TRBD2 agrees at 13 bases. The CDR3 length is 14 residues. Losses at the gene ends were 5 bases for V and 7 bases for J; bases not matched to a gene: 4. The V gene's germline CDR1 is SGHVS and CDR2 FQNEAQ.

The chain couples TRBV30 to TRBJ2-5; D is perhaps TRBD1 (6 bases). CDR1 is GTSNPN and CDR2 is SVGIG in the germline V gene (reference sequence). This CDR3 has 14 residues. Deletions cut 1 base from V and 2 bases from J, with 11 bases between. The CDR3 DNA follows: TGTGCCTGGAGTGGTCTCGGGACACAAGAGACCCAGTACTTC. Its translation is CAWSGLGTQETQYF.

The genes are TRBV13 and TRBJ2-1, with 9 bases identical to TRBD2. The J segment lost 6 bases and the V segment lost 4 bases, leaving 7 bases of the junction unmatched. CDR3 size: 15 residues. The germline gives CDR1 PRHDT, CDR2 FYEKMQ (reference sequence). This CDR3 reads CASSSVAGAGNEQFF. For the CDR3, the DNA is TGTGCCAGCAGCTCGGTAGCGGGAGCGGGCAATGAGCAGTTCTTC.

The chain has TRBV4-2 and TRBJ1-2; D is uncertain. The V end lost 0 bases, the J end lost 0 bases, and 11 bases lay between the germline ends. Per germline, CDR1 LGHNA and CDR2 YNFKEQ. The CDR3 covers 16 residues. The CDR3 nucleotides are TGTGCCAGCAGCCAAGATCGTCAGTTCTCTAACTATGGCTACACCTTC. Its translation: CASSQDRQFSNYGYTF.

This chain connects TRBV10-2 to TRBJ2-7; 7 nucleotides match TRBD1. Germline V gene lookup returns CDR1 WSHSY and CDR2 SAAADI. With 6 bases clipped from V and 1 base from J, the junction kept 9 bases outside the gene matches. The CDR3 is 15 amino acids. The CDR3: CASSAPGGPSYEQYF. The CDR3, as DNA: TGCGCCAGCAGCGCTCCAGGGGGACCGTCCTACGAGCAGTACTTC.

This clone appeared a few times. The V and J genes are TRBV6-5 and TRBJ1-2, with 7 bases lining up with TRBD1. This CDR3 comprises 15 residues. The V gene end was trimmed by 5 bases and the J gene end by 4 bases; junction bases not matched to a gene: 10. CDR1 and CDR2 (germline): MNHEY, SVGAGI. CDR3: CASSQDRQNPYGYTF. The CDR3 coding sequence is TGTGCCAGCAGTCAGGACAGGCAGAACCCCTATGGCTACACCTTC.

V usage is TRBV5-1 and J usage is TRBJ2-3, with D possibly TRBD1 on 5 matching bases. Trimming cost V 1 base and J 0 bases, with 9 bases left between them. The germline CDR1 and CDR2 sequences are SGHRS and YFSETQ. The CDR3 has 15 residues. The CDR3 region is CASSLSQGSTDTQYF. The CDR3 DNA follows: TGCGCCAGCAGCTTGTCGCAGGGCAGCACAGATACGCAGTATTTT.

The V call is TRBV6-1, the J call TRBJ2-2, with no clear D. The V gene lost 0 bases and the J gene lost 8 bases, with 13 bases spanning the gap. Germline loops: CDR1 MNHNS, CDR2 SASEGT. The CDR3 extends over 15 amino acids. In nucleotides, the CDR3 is TGTGCCAGCAGTGAAGCGCAAAAGTCAGCGGGGGAGCTGTTTTTT. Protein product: CASSEAQKSAGELFF.

The CDR3 DNA is TGTGCCAGCAGTGATGGTCCGAGAGAGACCCAGTACTTC. Translating it yields CASSDGPRETQYF. This chain links TRBV6-4 with TRBJ2-5; D is undetermined. Trimming left V 3 bases short and J 4 bases short, with 9 bases between. The CDR3 totals 13 residues. From germline, CDR1 is MRHNA and CDR2 SNTAGT.

The DNA for the CDR3 is TGTGCCAGCAGTGTGTTTGGTCAGGAGAACACCGGGGAGCTGTTTTTT. This gives the protein CASSVFGQENTGELFF. The V and J genes are TRBV6-1 and TRBJ2-2; D is unresolved. V shed 4 bases and J shed 1 base, with 13 bases lying between them. The length of the CDR3 is 16 residues. Germline V gives CDR1 MNHNS, CDR2 SASEGT.

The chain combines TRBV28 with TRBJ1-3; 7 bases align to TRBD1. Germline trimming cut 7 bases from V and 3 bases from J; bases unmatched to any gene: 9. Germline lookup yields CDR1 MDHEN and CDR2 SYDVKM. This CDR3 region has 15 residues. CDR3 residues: CASTSRGAVGNTIYF. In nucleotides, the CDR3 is TGTGCCAGCACCAGCAGGGGGGCGGTTGGAAACACCATATATTTT.

The CDR3 is CASSMTGELFF. CDR3 DNA: TGTGCCAGCAGTATGACCGGGGAGCTGTTTTTT. The chain joins TRBV7-8 to TRBJ2-2; no clear D gene. Trimming took 6 bases from V and 5 from J, leaving 4 bases between them. Germline-derived CDR1 and CDR2 are SGHVS and FQNEAQ. The CDR3 is made up of 11 amino acids. The full variable domain, completed using reference TRBV7-8 and TRBJ2-2, is GAGVSQSPRYKVAKRGQDVALRCDPISGHVSLFWYQQALGQGPEFLTYFQNEAQLDKSGLPSDRFFAERPEGSVSTLKIQRTQQEDSAVYLCASSMTGELFFGEGSRLTVL.